These 13 T cell receptor delta chains originate from one sample sequenced in a study of Vδ1+ human thymocytes. Study outcomes and limitations: Highly polyclonal TRG and TRD repertoires with Gaussian CDR3 length distributions appeared in thymus.

These TCRs are of unknown antigen specificity. The template was reverse-transcribed extracted RNA. Pooled V-gene forward primers with one constant-region reverse primer generated the CDR3 amplicons by multiplex PCR. TCRdb applied CATT to the multiplex PCR reads for clone calling. Found here are about 75,000 delta-chain clones, around 30% of them singletons; the top ten hold around 0.3%. The sequencing input was Vdelta1+ gamma-delta thymocytes from the thymus. Subset described: FACS-sorted CD3+ TCRalphabeta- TCRVdelta1+ TCRVdelta2- thymocytes. The origin of the receptors is a boy younger than two who had congenital heart surgery.

This clone has just a few counts. The V call is TRDV1, the J call TRDJ1; D is ambiguous. V lost 6 bases and J 8 bases, leaving 16 bases between the germline ends. CDR1 and CDR2 from the germline V gene are TSWWSYY and QGS. CDR3 length: 13 residues. The CDR3 loop is CALGSAPDGKLIF. CDR3 sequence (DNA): TGTGCTCTTGGTTCCGCCCCTGATGGCAAACTCATCTTT.

About this clone itself: Relative to the germline gene, one junction end is altered; a read error may explain this. This chain joins TRDV1 and TRDJ1; D not resolved. Germline CDR1 and CDR2: TSWWSYY and QGS. This CDR3 contains 14 residues. The CDR3 sequence is CALGEPLPTDQLIF. CDR3 coding DNA: TGTGCTCTTGGGGAACCGCTGCCCACCGATCAACTCATCTTT.

A few counts support this clone. The rearrangement joins TRDV1 to TRDJ1, with 10 bases matching TRDD3. The CDR3 loop spans 23 amino acids. Per germline, CDR1 TSWWSYY and CDR2 QGS. V dropped 0 bases and J dropped 0; count of bases not matched to a gene: 22. As DNA, the CDR3 is TGTGCTCTTGGGGAACTATGCCCCCAGCGTACTGGGGGATTTCTACCGCACACCGATAAACTCATCTTT. Its translation: CALGELCPQRTGGFLPHTDKLIF.

This clone occurred a few times. J is TRDJ1 and V is TRDV1; D remains unclear. Trimming took 1 base from V and 0 from J, leaving 18 bases between them. Germline V lookup: CDR1 TSWWSYY, CDR2 QGS. CDR3 length equals 18 residues. This CDR3 is CALGEPKPTTTYTDKLIF. In DNA, the CDR3 is TGTGCTCTTGGGGAACCTAAACCAACGACTACTTACACCGATAAACTCATCTTT.

This chain links TRDV1 with TRDJ1, with D possibly being TRDD1 (6 bases). CDR3 length equals 17 residues. V dropped 3 bases and J dropped 4 bases, with 21 bases sitting between them. The germline CDR1 and CDR2 sequences are TSWWSYY and QGS. CDR3 loop: CALGDLLRTGKYDKLIF. The CDR3 DNA is TGTGCTCTTGGGGACCTCCTAAGAACCGGGAAATACGATAAACTCATCTTT.

V is TRDV1 and J is TRDJ1; D possibly corresponds to TRDD2 (7 bases). CDR1 and CDR2 from the germline V gene are TSWWSYY and QGS. The ends were cut back, 9 bases at V and 1 base at J, with 33 bases in the middle. This CDR3 has 20 residues. The DNA of the CDR3 is TGTGCTCTCACACTTCCTAACAGGGATAACCCAACCCCGTGCACCGATAAACTCATCTTT. Its translation is CALTLPNRDNPTPCTDKLIF.

V is TRDV1 and J is TRDJ1; no definite D call. The ends were cut back, 4 bases at V and 4 bases at J, with 16 bases in the middle. Germline loops: CDR1 TSWWSYY, CDR2 QGS. There are 15 residues in the CDR3. CDR3 protein: CALGVPRSNRDKLIF. The CDR3 DNA sequence: TGTGCTCTTGGGGTCCCCCGCAGTAACCGCGATAAACTCATCTTT.

In its sample, this clone was seen a few times. This chain connects TRDV1 to TRDJ1; 12 bases fit TRDD3. CDR3 length equals 24 residues. The junction had 24 bases not matched to a gene; V was cut back by 1 base and J by 0 bases. The V gene's germline CDR1 is TSWWSYY and CDR2 QGS. CDR3 region: CALGERVKGPPLTGGYSYTDKLIF. The CDR3 bases are TGTGCTCTTGGGGAACGGGTGAAAGGCCCTCCTTTAACTGGGGGATACTCCTACACCGATAAACTCATCTTT.

This sequence joins TRDV1 and TRDJ1; 11 positions match TRDD3. The CDR3 is 21 amino acids. V trimming: 3 bases; J trimming: 10 bases; junction bases outside the gene matches: 28. In germline, CDR1 is TSWWSYY, CDR2 QGS. The CDR3 DNA reads as TGTGCTCTTGGGGATCCGCACTTGGCGGCCTTCCGTGGGGGATACGCGTGTGGACTCATCTTT. Translating gives CALGDPHLAAFRGGYACGLIF.

The V gene is TRDV1, the J gene TRDJ1; TRDD3 might be the D (5 bases). Germline V gene lookup returns CDR1 TSWWSYY and CDR2 QGS. V lost 1 base to trimming and J lost 0 bases, with 12 bases between them. The CDR3 is 16 residues long. The CDR3 spells CALGERYWSYTDKLIF. CDR3 bases: TGTGCTCTTGGGGAACGGTACTGGAGTTACACCGATAAACTCATCTTT.

This chain uses TRDV1 with TRDJ1; 8 bases align to TRDD3. CDR1 and CDR2 from the germline V gene are TSWWSYY and QGS. The CDR3 loop spans 19 amino acids. The trim removed 4 bases at V and 0 bases at J, leaving 16 bases unmatched. Here the CDR3 DNA reads TGTGCTCTTGGGGGGATTCTAGTCAACTGGGGGCCGTACACCGATAAACTCATCTTT. Translation: CALGGILVNWGPYTDKLIF.

This clone has more than one count but fewer than ten. A junction end diverges from the germline sequence, so it may reflect a read error. The sample holds other DNA sequences that translate to the same CDR3. The chain links TRDV2 to TRDJ3, with 9 bases fitting TRDD3. Germline CDR1 GEAIGNYY, CDR2 EKD. The CDR3 runs to 19 residues. CDR3 DNA: TGTGCTTGTGACACAGAGCGGGGATACGAATTCTGGGACACCCGACAGATGTTTTTC. This encodes CACDTERGYEFWDTRQMFF.

The chain uses TRDV1 and TRDJ1, with 11 bases lining up with TRDD3. This CDR3 has 18 amino acids. Germline CDR1 TSWWSYY, CDR2 QGS. The V segment lost 4 bases and the J segment 4 bases; nucleotides outside the gene matches: 14. CDR3 nucleotide sequence: TGTGCTCTTGGGGCCGGCTACGTCTGGGGGATACAGGACGATAAACTCATCTTT. Translation gives CALGAGYVWGIQDDKLIF.